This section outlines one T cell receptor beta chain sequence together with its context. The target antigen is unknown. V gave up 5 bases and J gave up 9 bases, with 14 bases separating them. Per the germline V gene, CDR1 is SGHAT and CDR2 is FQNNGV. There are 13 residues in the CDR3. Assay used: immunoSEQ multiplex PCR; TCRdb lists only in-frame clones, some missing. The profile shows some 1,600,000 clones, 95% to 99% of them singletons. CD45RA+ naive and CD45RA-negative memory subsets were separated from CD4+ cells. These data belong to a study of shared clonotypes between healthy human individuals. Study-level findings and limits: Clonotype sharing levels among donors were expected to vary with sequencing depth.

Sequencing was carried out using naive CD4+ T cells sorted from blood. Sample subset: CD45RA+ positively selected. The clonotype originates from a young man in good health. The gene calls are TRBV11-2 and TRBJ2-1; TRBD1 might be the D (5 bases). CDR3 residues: CASSLTQGVEQFF. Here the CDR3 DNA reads TGTGCCAGCAGCCTAACTCAGGGCGTTGAGCAGTTCTTC.